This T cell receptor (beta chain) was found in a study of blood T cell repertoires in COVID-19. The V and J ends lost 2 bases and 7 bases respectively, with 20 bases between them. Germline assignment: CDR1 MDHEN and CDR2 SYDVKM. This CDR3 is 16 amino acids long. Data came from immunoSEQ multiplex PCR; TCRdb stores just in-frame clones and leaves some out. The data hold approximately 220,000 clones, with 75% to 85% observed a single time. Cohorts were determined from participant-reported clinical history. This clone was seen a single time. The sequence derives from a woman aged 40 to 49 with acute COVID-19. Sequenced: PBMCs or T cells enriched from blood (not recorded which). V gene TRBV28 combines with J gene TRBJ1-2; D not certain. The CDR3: CASSLHPGGHGSGYTF. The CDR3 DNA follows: TGTGCCAGCAGTTTACACCCTGGTGGGCACGGCAGTGGCTACACCTTC.